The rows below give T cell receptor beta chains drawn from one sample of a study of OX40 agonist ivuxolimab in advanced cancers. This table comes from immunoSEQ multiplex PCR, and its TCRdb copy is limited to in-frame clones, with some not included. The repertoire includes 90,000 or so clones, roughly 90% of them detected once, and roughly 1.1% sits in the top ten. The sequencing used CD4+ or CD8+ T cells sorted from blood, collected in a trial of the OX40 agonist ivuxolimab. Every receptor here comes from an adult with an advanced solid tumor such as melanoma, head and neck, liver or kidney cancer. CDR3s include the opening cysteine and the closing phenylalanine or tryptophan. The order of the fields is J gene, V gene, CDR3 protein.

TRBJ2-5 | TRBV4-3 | CASSQDIGGTRQETQYF
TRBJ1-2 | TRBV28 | CASRLGQLYGYTF
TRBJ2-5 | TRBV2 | CASSEGETQYF
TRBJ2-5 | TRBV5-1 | CASSSGRIQETQYF
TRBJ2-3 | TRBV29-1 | CSVESGGGTDTQYF
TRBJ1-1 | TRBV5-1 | CASSPGQRIMNTEAFF
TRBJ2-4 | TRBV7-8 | CASSLDGSAFPLAKNIQYF
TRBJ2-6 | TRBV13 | CASTPRGSGANVLTF
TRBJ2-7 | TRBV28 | CASISGPPYEQYF
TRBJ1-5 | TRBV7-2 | CASSFGAGQGLVGQPQHF
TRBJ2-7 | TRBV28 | CASSSPPGHYEQYF
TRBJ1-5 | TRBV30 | CAWSVPPGVNQPQHF
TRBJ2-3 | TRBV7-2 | CASSLSGSALDTQYF
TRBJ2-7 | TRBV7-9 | CARHWGRTYEQYF
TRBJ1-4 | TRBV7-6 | CASSTGGGGPNEKLFF
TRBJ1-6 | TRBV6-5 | CASSFQTGANSPLHF
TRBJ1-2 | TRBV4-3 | CASSQVRVGYTF
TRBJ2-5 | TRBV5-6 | CASSLSPQEETQYF
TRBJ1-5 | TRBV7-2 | CASSLAPGQNQPQHF